The clone carrying this TCR beta chain was found a few times. Its antigen is as yet unknown. Researchers made TCR beta libraries by using iRepertoire HTBI primers and running Arm-PCR on CDR3 regions. In the source study's methods: Identification yielded 62 TRBV and some 15 TRBJ segments across samples. TCRdb used MiXCR to reprocess the multiplex PCR reads, holding one entry per CDR3 protein. TCRdb's processing, not the study's, gives the V and J calls here. The sample has roughly 500,000 distinct CDR3 sequences, less than 25% seen once; the top ten hold approximately 7.8%. The entry originates in a study of regulatory T cells in long-lasting Graves disease. Notes on the study in general: New patients shared 970 or so public clonotypes, and persistent patients shared more, with 2,741. Relative to newly diagnosed Graves' patients, persistent ones had lower TCR diversity.

Time point defined: persistent/refractory GD, antithyroid drugs over 5 years with positive TRAb. Generation of the TCR library employed RNA extracted from PBMCs. The TCR sequence derives from a female donor with Graves disease. The material was peripheral blood mononuclear cells (PBMCs), obtained when the disease was refractory, from a patient treated with antithyroid drugs.

CDR3 sequence: CASSEYGAGAYEQYF. The DNA for the CDR3 is TGTGCCAGCAGTGAATATGGAGCGGGGGCCTACGAGCAGTACTTC. The chain is built from TRBV6-1 and TRBJ2-7; 8 bases agree with TRBD2. Germline CDR1 reads MNHNS; CDR2 reads SASEGT. Trimming took 2 bases from V and 2 from J; bases not matched to a gene: 5. The CDR3 is made up of 15 amino acids.